Presented here are 7 T cell receptor beta chains from one specimen sequenced in a study of blood T cell repertoires in COVID-19. The data were produced by immunoSEQ multiplex PCR, yet TCRdb's version contains in-frame clones alone and is incomplete. The sample has 200,000 or so clones, 82% seen once. Sequencing was performed on peripheral blood. These receptors came from a woman aged 30 to 39 with acute or convalescent COVID-19.

The J gene is TRBJ1-4, the V gene TRBV30; D perhaps matches TRBD1 (5 bases). Germline assignment: CDR1 GTSNPN and CDR2 SVGIG (reference sequence). This CDR3 spans 14 amino acids. Trimming removed 8 bases from V and 4 bases from J, with 17 bases in between. In DNA form, the CDR3 reads TGTGCCGGCCGTTTCGCGGGGCGTAATGAAAAACTGTTTTTT. This encodes CAGRFAGRNEKLFF.

The V and J genes are TRBV30 and TRBJ2-7; 7 positions agree with TRBD1. The CDR3 consists of 11 residues. J lost 5 bases, V lost 7 bases, and 5 bases had no gene match. The germline V gene encodes CDR1 GTSNPN and CDR2 SVGIG (reference sequence). The CDR3 loop reads CAYSDRDEQYF. In DNA, the CDR3 is TGTGCCTACTCAGACAGGGACGAGCAGTACTTC.

This clone was found a few times. The chain carries TRBV7-3 and TRBJ2-7, with D perhaps TRBD1 (6 bases). The length of the CDR3 is 16 residues. Between the trimmed V and J ends, which lost 5 bases and 1 base, there was a span of 18 bases. Germline V gene data show CDR1 as SGHTA and CDR2 as FQGTGA. DNA for the CDR3: TGTGCCAGCAGCACAGGGCCGGGACACAAGTCCTACGAGCAGTACTTC. This codes for CASSTGPGHKSYEQYF.

This clone was seen only a few times. The V and J genes are TRBV30 and TRBJ1-4; D is undetermined. V lost 2 bases and J lost 4, with 8 bases in between. Looked up from germline, CDR1 is GTSNPN and CDR2 is SVGIG (reference sequence). This CDR3 is 13 amino acids long. CDR3: CAWSPGSNEKLFF. The CDR3 DNA follows: TGTGCCTGGAGTCCCGGGAGTAATGAAAAACTGTTTTTT.

The chain is built from TRBV29-1 and TRBJ1-1; 11 bases line up with TRBD1. The CDR3 loop spans 13 amino acids. After removal of 7 bases from V and 4 bases from J, the junction contained 5 bases not matched to a gene. Germline lookup yields CDR1 SQVTM and CDR2 ANQGSEA. CDR3 protein: CSGAGTGGTEAFF. The CDR3 coding sequence is TGCAGCGGTGCCGGGACAGGGGGCACTGAAGCTTTCTTT.

V is TRBV7-2 and J is TRBJ2-2; 10 bases are shared with TRBD1. Germline V gene sequence: CDR1 SGHTA, CDR2 FQGNSA. The CDR3 runs to 13 residues. Germline trimming cut 3 bases from V and 9 bases from J; bases unmatched to any gene: 1. The CDR3 reads CASSLTGGRELFF. The CDR3 bases are TGTGCCAGCAGCTTGACAGGGGGCCGGGAGCTGTTTTTT.

The chain uses TRBV7-3 and TRBJ2-1; D is possibly TRBD2 (6 bases). V lost 6 bases to trimming and J lost 6 bases, with 21 bases between them. The CDR3 totals 16 residues. Germline V gene sequence: CDR1 SGHTA, CDR2 FQGTGA. In nucleotides, the CDR3 is TGTGCCAGCAGTCTCTTAGCGGCGGGTCGCCCCAATGAGCAGTTCTTC. Translation: CASSLLAAGRPNEQFF.